This is a list of T cell receptor beta chains from one sample in a study of early T cells in non-severe SARS-CoV-2 infection. TCRdb redid the calling of the 5' RACE reads with MiXCR, one entry per CDR3 protein. The sample records about 59,000 distinct CDR3 sequences, about 13% being singletons. The sequencing here drew on whole blood, taken at baseline. The origin of the receptors is an adult who was a healthcare worker with PCR-confirmed SARS-CoV-2 infection or an uninfected control (not recorded which). Each CDR3 is given without its conserved first and last residue. Each record gives: J gene, V gene, CDR3 protein.

>TRBJ1-2|TRBV29-1
SVVGRSYGYT
>TRBJ2-7|TRBV7-2
ASSRGDEQY
>TRBJ2-2|TRBV4-3
ASSQSRNTGELF
>TRBJ2-1|TRBV7-9
ASSLAGQGASYNEQF
>TRBJ2-3|TRBV19
ASSRPGQAPDTQY
>TRBJ1-6|TRBV6-1
ASSGEGYDGNSPLH
>TRBJ1-1|TRBV6-5
ASSWRGDTEAF
>TRBJ2-2|TRBV5-6
ASSRTEPGELF
>TRBJ2-5|TRBV7-2
ASSPSQETQY
>TRBJ1-6|TRBV2
ASSGGRGNSPLH
>TRBJ2-7|TRBV11-2
ASSSSGVSSYEQY
>TRBJ1-1|TRBV5-1
ASSLRQQNTEAF
>TRBJ2-5|TRBV5-1
ASSLEGVKTQY
>TRBJ2-1|TRBV6-1
ASRRDRANEQF
>TRBJ1-2|TRBV4-1
ASSRSDRGDYGYT
>TRBJ2-7|TRBV6-2/TRBV6-3
ASNGIGGYEQY
>TRBJ2-7|TRBV28
ASSLFILGQSSYEQY
>TRBJ1-2|TRBV18
ASSRQGDYGYT
>TRBJ2-1|TRBV20-1
SAALAASSYNEQF
>TRBJ2-1|TRBV24-1
ATSGAGGGRVPYNEQF
>TRBJ2-3|TRBV24-1
ATSDSDSRLAGGWSTDTQY
>TRBJ1-1|TRBV6-1
ASSESWRTEAF
>TRBJ1-2|TRBV30
AWSVKGYGYT
>TRBJ2-7|TRBV7-6
ASSSAGQTYEQY
>TRBJ1-4|TRBV6-6
ASSRTAEKLF
>TRBJ2-7|TRBV5-1
ASSPGGPLYEQY
>TRBJ2-7|TRBV7-9
ASSLAGVNEQY
>TRBJ1-1|TRBV20-1
SASRQGGYGAF
>TRBJ1-3|TRBV6-6
ASSYDPGVTFSGNTIY